Below are 21 T cell receptor beta chains sequenced from a single sample in a study of T cell responses to AZD1222 COVID-19 vaccine. Some clones are missing from TCRdb's copy, which holds only in-frame ones; the method was immunoSEQ multiplex PCR. The table lists about 130,000 clones, 80% to 90% of them singletons. Here the sequenced sample was peripheral blood, taken on day 0 of AZD1222 vaccination. Source of these receptors: an adult in good health.

The chain is built from TRBV7-2 and TRBJ1-5; D may be TRBD1 (5 bases). Germline V lookup: CDR1 SGHTA, CDR2 FQGNSA. Trimming stripped 5 bases from V and 5 bases from J, with 16 bases between. The length of the CDR3 is 15 residues. The CDR3 reads CASSVRPGTDQPQHF. As DNA, the CDR3 is TGTGCCAGCAGCGTGCGGCCAGGGACGGATCAGCCCCAGCATTTT. The whole variable domain, filled in from reference TRBV7-2 and TRBJ1-5, reads GAGVSQSPSNKVTEKGKDVELRCDPISGHTALYWYRQSLGQGLEFLIYFQGNSAPDKSGLPSDRFSAERTGGSVSTLTIQRTQQEDSAVYLCASSVRPGTDQPQHFGDGTRLSIL.

The V and J genes are TRBV7-2 and TRBJ2-1; the match to TRBD2 covers 9 bases. J was trimmed by 6 bases and V by 1 base; bases with no gene match: 4. Germline V CDR1 and CDR2: SGHTA, FQGNSA. There are 15 residues in the CDR3. CDR3 amino acids: CASSLDSSGINEQFF. CDR3 nucleotide sequence: TGTGCCAGCAGCTTAGACTCTAGCGGGATCAATGAGCAGTTCTTC.

The table lists this clone with a few counts. The chain uses TRBV3-1 (or the pseudogene TRBV3-2) and TRBJ1-5, with a weak D call TRBD1 (5 bases). The CDR3 runs 12 residues. Germline CDR1 LGHDT, CDR2 YNNKEL (reference sequence). Trimming took off 6 bases at V and 5 bases at J, with 8 bases between the two ends. The CDR3 reads CASSQGYQPQHF. CDR3 nucleotide sequence: TGTGCCAGCAGTCAGGGTTATCAGCCCCAGCATTTT.

The chain's CDR3 is CASPAASGTGRAFF. The CDR3, as DNA: TGTGCCAGCCCCGCAGCCTCCGGGACAGGGAGAGCTTTCTTT. The chain has TRBV6-5 and TRBJ1-1, with 9 nucleotides matching TRBD1. The CDR3 extends over 14 amino acids. Per germline, CDR1 MNHEY and CDR2 SVGAGI. V dropped 8 bases and J dropped 10; count of bases not matched to a gene: 14.

The chain recombines TRBV13 with TRBJ1-6; D may be TRBD1 (6 bases). Germline values: CDR1 PRHDT, CDR2 FYEKMQ (reference sequence). The CDR3 consists of 15 residues. V lost 5 bases and J 4 bases, leaving 12 bases between the germline ends. For the CDR3, the DNA is TGTGCCAGCAGCAGGCGGGACAAGTATAATTCACCCCTCCACTTT. Amino acid sequence: CASSRRDKYNSPLHF.

This clone occurred once. The chain links TRBV3-1 (or the pseudogene TRBV3-2) to TRBJ2-3; 8 bases match TRBD1. The CDR3 has 14 residues. Germline V gene data show CDR1 as LGHDT and CDR2 as YNNKEL (reference sequence). V gave up 0 bases and J gave up 8 bases; unmatched junction bases: 4. In nucleotides, the CDR3 is TGTGCCAGCAGCCAAGATCCTACAGGGGGTACGCAGTATTTT. This codes for CASSQDPTGGTQYF.

This CDR3 is CASSVVWGVYNEQFF. The CDR3 nucleotides are TGTGCCAGCAGTGTTGTGTGGGGGGTGTACAATGAGCAGTTCTTC. V is TRBV2 and J is TRBJ2-1, with D possibly matching TRBD2 (6 bases). Germline V gene lookup returns CDR1 SNHLY and CDR2 FYNNEI. Trimming pared 4 bases from V and 4 bases from J, leaving 14 bases between. The CDR3 is 15 amino acids.

This chain uses TRBV7-2 with TRBJ1-3; D uncertain. The germline gives CDR1 SGHTA, CDR2 FQGNSA. The CDR3 contains 15 residues. The germline V and J ends were trimmed by 1 base and 4 bases, with 11 bases remaining between them. CDR3 DNA sequence: TGTGCCAGCAGCTTAGATTACTCGACCGGAAACACCATATATTTT. Residues: CASSLDYSTGNTIYF. The full variable domain, with the rest looked up from reference TRBV7-2 and TRBJ1-3, is GAGVSQSPSNKVTEKGKDVELRCDPISGHTALYWYRQSLGQGLEFLIYFQGNSAPDKSGLPSDRFSAERTGGSVSTLTIQRTQQEDSAVYLCASSLDYSTGNTIYFGEGSWLTVV.

V is TRBV10-2 and J is TRBJ2-1, with unresolved D. The germline V gene encodes CDR1 WSHSY and CDR2 SAAADI. Trimming removed 6 bases at V and 4 bases at J, with 7 bases between. The CDR3 has 12 residues. The CDR3 coding sequence is TGCGCCAGCAGCCCCCCGTACAATGAGCAGTTCTTC. It specifies CASSPPYNEQFF.

The rearrangement uses TRBV4-2 and TRBJ1-5; possible D gene TRBD1, 5 bases. Trimming shortened V by 1 base and J by 1 base, and 8 bases separated the two germline ends. Germline assignment: CDR1 LGHNA and CDR2 YNFKEQ. The CDR3 is 15 residues long. The CDR3 here is CASSQGGESNQPQHF. DNA for the CDR3: TGTGCCAGCAGCCAAGGGGGGGAGAGCAATCAGCCCCAGCATTTT.

The chain recombines TRBV3-1 (or the pseudogene TRBV3-2) with TRBJ1-4; D remains ambiguous. Trimming removed 1 base from V and 10 bases from J, with 16 bases in between. The CDR3 extends over 15 amino acids. Per the germline V gene, CDR1 is LGHDT and CDR2 is YNNKEL (reference sequence). The CDR3 protein is CASSQAIGSLVKLFF. CDR3 in DNA: TGTGCCAGCAGCCAAGCAATAGGCAGTTTAGTAAAACTGTTTTTT.

J is TRBJ1-6 and V is TRBV30, with a weak D call TRBD1 (6 bases). CDR1 is GTSNPN and CDR2 is SVGIG in the germline V gene (reference sequence). V gave up 2 bases and J gave up 7 bases, with 15 bases separating them. This CDR3 is built from 15 residues. The CDR3 bases are TGTGCCTGGAGTACCCGAGGACAGTACAATTCACCCCTCCACTTT. Residues: CAWSTRGQYNSPLHF.

V gene TRBV5-5 combines with J gene TRBJ2-5; the D is unclear. This CDR3 has 15 amino acids. Germline assignment: CDR1 SGHKS and CDR2 YYEKEE (reference sequence). The V end was cut by 6 bases, the J end by 3 bases, with 18 bases between. This CDR3 reads CASTTEPGSKETQYF. CDR3 nucleotide sequence: TGTGCCAGCACCACAGAACCCGGGTCTAAAGAGACCCAGTACTTC.

The chain uses TRBV6-5 and TRBJ2-7; D may be TRBD2 (5 bases). Germline CDR1 MNHEY, CDR2 SVGAGI. The CDR3 contains 14 residues. V was clipped by 2 bases and J by 5 bases, with 13 bases between them. DNA for the CDR3: TGTGCCAGCAGTTACCCATCCGGGGAAAACGAGCAGTACTTC. Translation gives CASSYPSGENEQYF.

This clone was found many times. J is TRBJ2-7 and V is TRBV15; TRBD1 matches 10 bases. This CDR3 is built from 14 residues. Germline V CDR1 and CDR2: LNHNV, YYDKDF (reference sequence). V dropped 1 base and J dropped 7; count of bases not matched to a gene: 4. CDR3 region: CATSRGQGAREQYF. The CDR3 DNA is TGTGCCACCAGCAGAGGACAGGGGGCGCGGGAGCAGTACTTC.

The chain joins TRBV12-3 or TRBV12-4 to TRBJ2-5, with D possibly TRBD1 on 5 matching bases. The V end was cut by 6 bases, the J end by 4 bases, with 12 bases between. The length of the CDR3 is 13 residues. CDR3 protein: CASRGHPVETQYF. The CDR3 coding sequence is TGTGCCAGCAGGGGGCATCCTGTAGAGACCCAGTACTTC.

This clone showed up just once. J is TRBJ1-1 and V is TRBV18; D unresolved. V was pared by 2 bases and J by 2 bases, with 9 bases between. CDR3 length equals 14 residues. The germline V gene has CDR1 KGHSH and CDR2 LQKENI. The CDR3 DNA reads TGTGCCAGCTCACCAAGAACGACAAACACTGAAGCTTTCTTT. Amino acids: CASSPRTTNTEAFF.

This sequence joins TRBV5-1 and TRBJ2-7; 8 bases are shared with TRBD2. The J segment lost 5 bases and the V segment lost 4 bases, leaving 8 bases of the junction unmatched. The CDR3 is 14 residues long. Looked up from germline, CDR1 is SGHRS and CDR2 is YFSETQ. The CDR3 region has the DNA TGCGCCAGCAGCCGGGGCCGGGAGGGGAACGAGCAGTACTTC. Translated: CASSRGREGNEQYF.

This sequence joins TRBV28 and TRBJ2-6; no reliable D call. CDR1 and CDR2 (germline): MDHEN, SYDVKM. The CDR3 is made up of 15 amino acids. V was shortened by 3 bases and J by 2 bases, with 8 bases between the two germline ends. The CDR3 protein is CASSFPGAGANVLTF. The DNA for the CDR3 is TGTGCCAGCAGTTTCCCTGGGGCTGGGGCCAACGTCCTGACTTTC.

The genes are TRBV28 and TRBJ2-5; no firm D call. Germline V gene sequence: CDR1 MDHEN, CDR2 SYDVKM. The CDR3 runs 17 residues. With 6 bases removed from V and 2 bases from J, the gap between germline ends came to 22 bases. The CDR3 DNA reads TGTGCCAGCAGATTCGAGGACGGATTTCCAAGTCAAGAGACCCAGTACTTC. Translated, it gives CASRFEDGFPSQETQYF.

V gene TRBV19 combines with J gene TRBJ1-2; perhaps TRBD1 as D (5 bases). Per the germline V gene, CDR1 is LNHDA and CDR2 is SQIVND (reference sequence). The CDR3 spans 11 residues. The V end lost 7 bases, the J end lost 8 bases, and 11 bases lay between the germline ends. The CDR3, as DNA: TGTGCCAGTATTGGGGACCAGGGCTACACCTTC. This translates into CASIGDQGYTF.